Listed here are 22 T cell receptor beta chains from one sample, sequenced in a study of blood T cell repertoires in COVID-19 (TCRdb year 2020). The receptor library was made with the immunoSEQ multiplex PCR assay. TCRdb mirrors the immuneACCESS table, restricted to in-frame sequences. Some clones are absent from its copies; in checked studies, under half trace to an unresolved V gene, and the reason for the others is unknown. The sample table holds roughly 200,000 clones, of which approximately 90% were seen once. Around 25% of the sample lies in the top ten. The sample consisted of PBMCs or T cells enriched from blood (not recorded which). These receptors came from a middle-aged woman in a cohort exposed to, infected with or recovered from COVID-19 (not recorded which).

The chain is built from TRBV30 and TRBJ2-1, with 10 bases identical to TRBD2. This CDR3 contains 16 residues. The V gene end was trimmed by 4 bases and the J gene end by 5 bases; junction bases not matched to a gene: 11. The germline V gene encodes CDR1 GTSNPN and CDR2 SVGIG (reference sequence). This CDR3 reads CAWKGRGLATDNEQFF. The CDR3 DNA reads TGTGCCTGGAAAGGTCGGGGACTAGCGACTGACAATGAGCAGTTCTTC.

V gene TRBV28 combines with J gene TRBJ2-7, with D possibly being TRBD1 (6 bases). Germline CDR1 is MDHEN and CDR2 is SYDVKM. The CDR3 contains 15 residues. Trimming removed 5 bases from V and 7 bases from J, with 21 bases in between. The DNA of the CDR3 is TGTGCCAGCAGTACTGACCTGGTACAGGGCGCTGAGCAGTACTTC. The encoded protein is CASSTDLVQGAEQYF.

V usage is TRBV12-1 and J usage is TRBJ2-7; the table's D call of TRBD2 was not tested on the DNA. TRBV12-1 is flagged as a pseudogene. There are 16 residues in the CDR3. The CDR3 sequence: CASSHGGGGAGDEQYF. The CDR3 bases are TGTGCCAGCAGCCACGGAGGCGGGGGCGCTGGGGACGAGCAGTACTTC.

The CDR3 protein is CASSLEGGGAREQYF. The DNA of the CDR3 is TGTGCCAGCAGCTTGGAAGGCGGGGGGGCCCGGGAGCAGTACTTC. The chain recombines TRBV5-4 with TRBJ2-7; TRBD2 agrees at 9 bases. Germline V gives CDR1 SGHNT, CDR2 YYREEE (reference sequence). CDR3 length: 15 residues. V lost 0 bases to trimming and J lost 7 bases; unmatched junction nucleotides: 8.

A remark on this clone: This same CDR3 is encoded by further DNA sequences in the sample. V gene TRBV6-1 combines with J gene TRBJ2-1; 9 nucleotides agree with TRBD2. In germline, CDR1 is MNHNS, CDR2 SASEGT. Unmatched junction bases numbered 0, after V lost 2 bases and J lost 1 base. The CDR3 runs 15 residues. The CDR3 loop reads CASSELAGSYNEQFF. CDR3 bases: TGTGCCAGCAGTGAACTAGCGGGATCCTACAATGAGCAGTTCTTC.

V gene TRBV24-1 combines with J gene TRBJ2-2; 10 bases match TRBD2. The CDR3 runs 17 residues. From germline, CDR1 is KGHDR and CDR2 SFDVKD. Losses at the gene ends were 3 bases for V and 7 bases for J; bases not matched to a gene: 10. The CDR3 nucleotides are TGTGCCACCAGTGATCCAGCGGGAGGGCCGAAGCACGGGGAGCTGTTTTTT. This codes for CATSDPAGGPKHGELFF.

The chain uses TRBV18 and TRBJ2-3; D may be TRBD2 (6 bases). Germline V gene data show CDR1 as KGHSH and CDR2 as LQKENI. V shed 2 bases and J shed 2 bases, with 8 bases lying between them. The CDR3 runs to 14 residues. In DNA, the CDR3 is TGTGCCAGCTCACCAACTAGCCCCACAGATACGCAGTATTTT. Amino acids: CASSPTSPTDTQYF.

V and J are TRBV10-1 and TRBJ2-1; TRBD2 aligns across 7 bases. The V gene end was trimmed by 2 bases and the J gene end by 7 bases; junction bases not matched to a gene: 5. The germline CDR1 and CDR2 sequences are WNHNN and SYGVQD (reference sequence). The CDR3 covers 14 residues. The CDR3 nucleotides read TGCGCCAGCAGTGAGAGGCGGGAGAAAAATGAGCAGTTCTTC. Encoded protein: CASSERREKNEQFF.

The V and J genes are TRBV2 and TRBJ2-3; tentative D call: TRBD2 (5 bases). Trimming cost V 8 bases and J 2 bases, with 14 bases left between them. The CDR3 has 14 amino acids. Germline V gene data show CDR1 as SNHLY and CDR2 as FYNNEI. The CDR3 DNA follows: TGTGCCAGCGCCTCCAGGACTGACACAGATACGCAGTATTTT. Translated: CASASRTDTDTQYF.

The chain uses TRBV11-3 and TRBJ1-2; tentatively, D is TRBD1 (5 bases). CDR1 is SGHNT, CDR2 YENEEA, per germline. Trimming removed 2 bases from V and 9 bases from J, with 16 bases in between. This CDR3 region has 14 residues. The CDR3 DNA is TGTGCCAGCAGCTTACGTGGGGCCCTTAAGAGCTACACCTTC. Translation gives CASSLRGALKSYTF.

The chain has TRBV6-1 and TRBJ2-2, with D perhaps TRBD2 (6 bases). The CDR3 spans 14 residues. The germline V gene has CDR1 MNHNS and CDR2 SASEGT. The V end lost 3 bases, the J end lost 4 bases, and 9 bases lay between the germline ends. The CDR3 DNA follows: TGTGCCAGCAGTGAGGGAGGAGGCACCGGGGAGCTGTTTTTT. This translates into CASSEGGGTGELFF.

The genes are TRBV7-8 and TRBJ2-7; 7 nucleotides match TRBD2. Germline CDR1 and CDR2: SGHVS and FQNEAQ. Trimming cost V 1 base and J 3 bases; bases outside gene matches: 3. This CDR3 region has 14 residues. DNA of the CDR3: TGTGCCAGCAGCTTAGGGACTAGTTACTACGAGCAGTACTTC. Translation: CASSLGTSYYEQYF. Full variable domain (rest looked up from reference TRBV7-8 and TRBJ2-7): GAGVSQSPRYKVAKRGQDVALRCDPISGHVSLFWYQQALGQGPEFLTYFQNEAQLDKSGLPSDRFFAERPEGSVSTLKIQRTQQEDSAVYLCASSLGTSYYEQYFGPGTRLTVT.

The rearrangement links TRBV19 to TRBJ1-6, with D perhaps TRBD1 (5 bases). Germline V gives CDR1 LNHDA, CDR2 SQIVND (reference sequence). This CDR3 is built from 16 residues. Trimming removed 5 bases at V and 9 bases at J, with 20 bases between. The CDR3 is CASSLSTETPSSPLHF. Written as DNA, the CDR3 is TGTGCCAGTAGTCTGTCGACAGAAACGCCCTCTTCACCCCTCCACTTT.

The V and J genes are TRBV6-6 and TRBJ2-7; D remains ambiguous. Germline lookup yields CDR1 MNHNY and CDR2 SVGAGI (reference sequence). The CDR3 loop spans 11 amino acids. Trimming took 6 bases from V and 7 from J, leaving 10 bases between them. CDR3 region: CASSREYEQYF. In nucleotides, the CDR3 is TGTGCCAGCAGCCGAGAGTATGAGCAGTACTTC.

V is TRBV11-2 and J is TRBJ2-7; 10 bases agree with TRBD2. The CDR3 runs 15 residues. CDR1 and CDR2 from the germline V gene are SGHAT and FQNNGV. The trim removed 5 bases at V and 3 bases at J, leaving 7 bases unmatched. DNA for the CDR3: TGTGCCAGCAGCCCGGGGCTAGCGGGAGACTACGAGCAGTACTTC. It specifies CASSPGLAGDYEQYF.

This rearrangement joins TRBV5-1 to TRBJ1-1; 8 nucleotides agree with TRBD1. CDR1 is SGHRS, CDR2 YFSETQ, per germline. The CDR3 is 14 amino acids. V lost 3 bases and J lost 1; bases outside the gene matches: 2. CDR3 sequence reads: CASSSGGGNTEAFF. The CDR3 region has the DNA TGCGCCAGCAGCTCAGGGGGCGGGAACACTGAAGCTTTCTTT.

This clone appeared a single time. Written as DNA, the CDR3 is TGTGCCAGCAGCCACCCTATGGGCGGGGGGGGAATAGATGAGCAGTTCTTC. Residues: CASSHPMGGGGIDEQFF. The chain carries TRBV4-2 and TRBJ2-1; 9 nucleotides match TRBD2. The length of the CDR3 is 17 residues. The V gene end was trimmed by 3 bases and the J gene end by 8 bases; junction bases not matched to a gene: 14. Germline loops: CDR1 LGHNA, CDR2 YNFKEQ.

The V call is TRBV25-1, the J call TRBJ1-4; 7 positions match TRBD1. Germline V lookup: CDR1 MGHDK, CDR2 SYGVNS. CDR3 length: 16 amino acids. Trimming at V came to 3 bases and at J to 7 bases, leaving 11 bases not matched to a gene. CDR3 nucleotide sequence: TGTGCCAGCAGTGACCCCATGAGGGGGCGCGGTGAAAAACTGTTTTTT. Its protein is CASSDPMRGRGEKLFF.

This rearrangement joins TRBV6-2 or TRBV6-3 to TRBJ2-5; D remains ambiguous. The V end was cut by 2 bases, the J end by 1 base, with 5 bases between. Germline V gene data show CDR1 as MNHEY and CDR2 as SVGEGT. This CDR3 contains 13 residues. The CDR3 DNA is TGTGCCAGCAGTTACCCTTTCCAAGAGACCCAGTACTTC. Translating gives CASSYPFQETQYF.

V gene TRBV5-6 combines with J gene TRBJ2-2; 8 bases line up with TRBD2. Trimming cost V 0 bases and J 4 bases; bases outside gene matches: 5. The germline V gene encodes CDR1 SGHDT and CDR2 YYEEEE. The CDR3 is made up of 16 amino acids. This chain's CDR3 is CASSLVRGGVTGELFF. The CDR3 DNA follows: TGTGCCAGCAGCTTGGTCCGGGGGGGCGTCACCGGGGAGCTGTTTTTT.

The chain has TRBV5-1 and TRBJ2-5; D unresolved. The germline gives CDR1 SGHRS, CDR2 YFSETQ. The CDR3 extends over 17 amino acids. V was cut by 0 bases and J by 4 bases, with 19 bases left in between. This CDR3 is CASSLVARSSLLETQYF. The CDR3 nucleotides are TGCGCCAGCAGCTTGGTTGCGCGCTCATCCCTTCTAGAGACCCAGTACTTC.

For the CDR3, the DNA is TGTGCCAGCAGCGGGGGCTCAGGGTGGGGTCAGCCCCAGCATTTT. It encodes CASSGGSGWGQPQHF. The rearrangement uses TRBV5-5 and TRBJ1-5, with a possible D match to TRBD1 (6 bases). Looked up from germline, CDR1 is SGHKS and CDR2 is YYEKEE (reference sequence). The V end lost 4 bases, the J end lost 6 bases, and 17 bases lay between the germline ends. This CDR3 contains 15 residues.